The 4 T cell receptor beta chains below all came from one sample that was sequenced in a study of regulatory T cells in long-lasting Graves disease. The time point is: persistent/refractory GD, antithyroid drugs over 5 years with positive TRAb. Isolated PBMC RNA provided the starting material for the TCR library. Arm-PCR of CDR3 regions with iRepertoire HTBI primers generated TCR beta libraries. In TCRdb, the multiplex PCR reads were re-called with MiXCR into one record per CDR3 protein. The data show approximately 350,000 distinct CDR3 sequences, roughly 20% seen once. The material was peripheral blood mononuclear cells (PBMCs), obtained when the disease was refractory, from a patient treated with antithyroid drugs. These receptors were taken from a woman aged 40 to 50 with Graves disease.

This clonotype was seen a handful of times. The V gene is TRBV5-5, the J gene TRBJ1-5; D not resolved. The CDR3 has 13 residues. V lost 1 base to trimming and J lost 7 bases, with 9 bases between them. The germline CDR1 and CDR2 sequences are SGHKS and YYEKEE (reference sequence). The CDR3 protein is CASSLWGGQPQHF. As DNA, the CDR3 is TGTGCCAGCAGCTTGTGGGGTGGACAGCCCCAGCATTTT.

This clonotype occurred many times. The chain links TRBV7-3 to TRBJ2-4; possibly TRBD2 for D (5 bases). The germline CDR1 and CDR2 sequences are SGHTA and FQGTGA. The CDR3 consists of 15 residues. Trimming stripped 0 bases from V and 3 bases from J, with 9 bases between. The CDR3, as DNA: TGTGCCAGCAGCTTAACTAGAGGAGGCAAAAACATTCAGTACTTC. Translating gives CASSLTRGGKNIQYF.

This clonotype was counted a few times. The J gene is TRBJ2-7, the V gene TRBV19; 7 nucleotides align to TRBD2. V gave up 8 bases and J gave up 1 base; unmatched junction bases: 8. The CDR3 runs 14 residues. CDR1 LNHDA and CDR2 SQIVND come from the germline V gene (reference sequence). The CDR3 reads CASSSAGVSYEQYF. In DNA, the CDR3 is TGTGCCAGTTCCTCCGCGGGAGTATCCTACGAGCAGTACTTC.

In the case of this clonotype: An end of the junction differs from the germline gene, which may be a read error. The rearrangement links TRBV10-1 to TRBJ2-7, with D possibly TRBD1 on 5 matching bases. Germline V gives CDR1 WNHNN, CDR2 SYGVQD (reference sequence). The CDR3 is 14 residues long. In nucleotides, the CDR3 is TGCGCCAGCAGTGAGTCGGGGCAGGGTCACGAGCAGCACTTC. Amino acid sequence: CASSESGQGHEQHF.